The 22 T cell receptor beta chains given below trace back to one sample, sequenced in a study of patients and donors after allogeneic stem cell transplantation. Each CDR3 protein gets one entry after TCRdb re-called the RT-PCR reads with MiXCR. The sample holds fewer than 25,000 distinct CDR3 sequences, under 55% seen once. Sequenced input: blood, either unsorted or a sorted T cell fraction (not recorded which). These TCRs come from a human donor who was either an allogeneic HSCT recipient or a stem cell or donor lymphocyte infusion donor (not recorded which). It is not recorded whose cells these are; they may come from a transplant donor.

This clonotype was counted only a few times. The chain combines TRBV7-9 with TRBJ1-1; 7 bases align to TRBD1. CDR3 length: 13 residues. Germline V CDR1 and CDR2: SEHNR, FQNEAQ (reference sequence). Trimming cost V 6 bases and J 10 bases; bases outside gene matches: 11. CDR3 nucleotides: TGTGCCAGCAGATCGTTCGGACAGGAAGGAGCTTTCTTT. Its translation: CASRSFGQEGAFF. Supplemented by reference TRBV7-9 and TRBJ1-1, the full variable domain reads DTGVSQNPRHKITKRGQNVTFRCDPISEHNRLYWYRQTLGQGPEFLTYFQNEAQLEKSRLLSDRFSAERPKGSFSTLEIQRTEQGDSAMYLCASRSFGQEGAFFGQGTRLTVV.

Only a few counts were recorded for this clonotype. CDR3 amino acids: CASSPTPGQASPSYNEQFF. The CDR3 DNA reads TGTGCCAGCAGCCCAACTCCCGGGCAAGCCTCTCCCTCTTACAATGAGCAGTTCTTC. The rearrangement links TRBV3-1 to TRBJ2-1; D remains unclear. The CDR3 runs 19 residues. Trimming took off 4 bases at V and 4 bases at J, with 26 bases between the two ends. CDR1 LGHDT and CDR2 YNNKEL come from the germline V gene (reference sequence).

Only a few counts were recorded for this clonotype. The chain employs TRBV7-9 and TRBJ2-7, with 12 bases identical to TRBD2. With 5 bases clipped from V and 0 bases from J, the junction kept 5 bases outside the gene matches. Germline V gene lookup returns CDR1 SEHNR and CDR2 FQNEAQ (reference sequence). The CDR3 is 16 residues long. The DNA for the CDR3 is TGTGCCAGCAGCCCTGGACTAGCGGGGCTCTCCTACGAGCAGTACTTC. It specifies CASSPGLAGLSYEQYF.

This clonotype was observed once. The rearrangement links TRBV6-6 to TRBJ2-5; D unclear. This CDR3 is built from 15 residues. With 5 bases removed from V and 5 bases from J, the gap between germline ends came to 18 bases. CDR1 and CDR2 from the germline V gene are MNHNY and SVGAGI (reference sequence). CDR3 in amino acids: CASSPHGWPPETQYF. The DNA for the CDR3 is TGTGCCAGCAGTCCCCATGGTTGGCCTCCGGAGACCCAGTACTTC.

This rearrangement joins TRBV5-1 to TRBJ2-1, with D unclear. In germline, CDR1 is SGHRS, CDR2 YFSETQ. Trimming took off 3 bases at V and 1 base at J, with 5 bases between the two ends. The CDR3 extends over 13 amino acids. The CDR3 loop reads CASSSFSYNEQFF. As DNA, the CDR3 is TGCGCCAGCAGCTCCTTTTCCTACAATGAGCAGTTCTTC.

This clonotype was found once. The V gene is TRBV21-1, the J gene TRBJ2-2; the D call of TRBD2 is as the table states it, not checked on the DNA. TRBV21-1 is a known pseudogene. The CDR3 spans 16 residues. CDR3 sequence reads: CASSGRTSEVPGELFF. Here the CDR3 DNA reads TGTGCCAGCAGCGGGCGGACTAGCGAGGTTCCCGGGGAGCTGTTTTTT.

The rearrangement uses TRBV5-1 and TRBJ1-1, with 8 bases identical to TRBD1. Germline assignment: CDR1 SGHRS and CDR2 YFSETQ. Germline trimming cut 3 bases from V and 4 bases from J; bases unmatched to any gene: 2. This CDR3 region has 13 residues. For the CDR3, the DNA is TGCGCCAGCAGCTACGGACAGGGCACTGAAGCTTTCTTT. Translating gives CASSYGQGTEAFF.

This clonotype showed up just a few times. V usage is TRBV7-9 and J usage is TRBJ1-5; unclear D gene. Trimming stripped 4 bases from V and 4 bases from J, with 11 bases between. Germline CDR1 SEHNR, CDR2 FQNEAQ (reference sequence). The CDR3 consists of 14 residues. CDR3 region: CASSSDIPNQPQHF. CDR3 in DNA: TGTGCCAGCAGCTCCGACATCCCGAATCAGCCCCAGCATTTT.

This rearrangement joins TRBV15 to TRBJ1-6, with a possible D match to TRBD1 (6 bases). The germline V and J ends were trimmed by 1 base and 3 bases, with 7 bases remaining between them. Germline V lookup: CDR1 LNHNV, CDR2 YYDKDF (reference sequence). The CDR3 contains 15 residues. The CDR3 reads CATSRARGYNSPLHF. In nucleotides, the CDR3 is TGTGCCACCAGCAGAGCCAGGGGCTATAATTCACCCCTCCACTTT.

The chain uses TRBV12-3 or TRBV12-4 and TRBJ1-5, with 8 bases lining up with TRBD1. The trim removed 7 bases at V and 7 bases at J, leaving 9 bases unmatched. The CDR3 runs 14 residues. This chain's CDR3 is CASTLDRVGQPQHF. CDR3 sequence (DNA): TGTGCCAGCACCCTGGACAGGGTAGGGCAGCCCCAGCATTTT.

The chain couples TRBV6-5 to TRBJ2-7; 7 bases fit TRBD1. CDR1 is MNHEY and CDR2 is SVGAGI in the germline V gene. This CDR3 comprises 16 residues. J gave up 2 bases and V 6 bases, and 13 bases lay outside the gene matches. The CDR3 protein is CASRYIWDSETYEQYF. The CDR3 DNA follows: TGTGCCAGCAGGTATATTTGGGACAGTGAGACCTACGAGCAGTACTTC.

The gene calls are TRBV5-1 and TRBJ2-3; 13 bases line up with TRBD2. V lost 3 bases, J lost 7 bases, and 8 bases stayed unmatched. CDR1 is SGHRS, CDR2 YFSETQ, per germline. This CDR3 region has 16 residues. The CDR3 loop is CASSSQLAGGRNTQYF. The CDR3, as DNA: TGCGCCAGCAGCTCTCAACTAGCGGGAGGGCGTAATACGCAGTATTTT. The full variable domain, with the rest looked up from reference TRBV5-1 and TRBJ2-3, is KAGVTQTPRYLIKTRGQQVTLSCSPISGHRSVSWYQQTPGQGLQFLFEYFSETQRNKGNFPGRFSGRQFSNSRSEMNVSTLELGDSALYLCASSSQLAGGRNTQYFGPGTRLTVL.

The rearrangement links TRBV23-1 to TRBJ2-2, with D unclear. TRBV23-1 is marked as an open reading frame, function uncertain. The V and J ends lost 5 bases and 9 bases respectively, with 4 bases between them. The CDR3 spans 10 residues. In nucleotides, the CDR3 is TGCGCCAGCAGTTTGAGGGAGCTGTTTTTT. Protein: CASSLRELFF.

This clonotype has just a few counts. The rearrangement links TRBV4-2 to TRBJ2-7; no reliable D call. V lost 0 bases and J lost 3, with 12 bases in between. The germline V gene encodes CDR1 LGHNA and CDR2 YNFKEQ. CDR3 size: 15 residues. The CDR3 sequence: CASSQDLRAVYEQYF. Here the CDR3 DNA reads TGTGCCAGCAGCCAAGACCTTCGGGCAGTCTACGAGCAGTACTTC.

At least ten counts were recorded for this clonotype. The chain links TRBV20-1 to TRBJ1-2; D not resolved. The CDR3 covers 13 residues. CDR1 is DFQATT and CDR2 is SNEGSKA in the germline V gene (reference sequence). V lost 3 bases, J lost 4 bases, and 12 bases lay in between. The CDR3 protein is CSASTENPYGYTF. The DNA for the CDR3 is TGCAGTGCTAGCACCGAGAACCCCTATGGCTACACCTTC.

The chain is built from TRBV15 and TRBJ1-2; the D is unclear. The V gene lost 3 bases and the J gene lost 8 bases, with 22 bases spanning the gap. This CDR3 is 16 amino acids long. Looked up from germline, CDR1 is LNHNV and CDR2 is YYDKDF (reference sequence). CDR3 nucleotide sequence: TGTGCCACCAGCAGTCGAGTAGGTTCACTTGGGCGCGGCTACACCTTC. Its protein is CATSSRVGSLGRGYTF.

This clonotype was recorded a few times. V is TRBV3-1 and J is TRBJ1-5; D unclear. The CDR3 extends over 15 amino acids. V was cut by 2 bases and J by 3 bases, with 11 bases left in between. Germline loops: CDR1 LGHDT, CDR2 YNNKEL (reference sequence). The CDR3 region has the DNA TGTGCCAGCAGCCAAATGGCAGGTTTCAATCAGCCCCAGCATTTT. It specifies CASSQMAGFNQPQHF.

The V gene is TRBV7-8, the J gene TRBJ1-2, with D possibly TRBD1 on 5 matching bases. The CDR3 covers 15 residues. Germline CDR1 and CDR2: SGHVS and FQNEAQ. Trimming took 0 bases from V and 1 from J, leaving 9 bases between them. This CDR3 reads CASSLALGDNYGYTF. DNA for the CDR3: TGTGCCAGCAGCTTAGCATTAGGGGATAACTATGGCTACACCTTC.

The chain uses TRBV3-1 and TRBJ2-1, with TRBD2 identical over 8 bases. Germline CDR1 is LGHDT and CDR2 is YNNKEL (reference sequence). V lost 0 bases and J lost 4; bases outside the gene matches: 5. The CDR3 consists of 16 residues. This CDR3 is CASSQDGREAYNEQFF. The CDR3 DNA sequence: TGTGCCAGCAGCCAAGATGGGCGGGAGGCTTACAATGAGCAGTTCTTC.

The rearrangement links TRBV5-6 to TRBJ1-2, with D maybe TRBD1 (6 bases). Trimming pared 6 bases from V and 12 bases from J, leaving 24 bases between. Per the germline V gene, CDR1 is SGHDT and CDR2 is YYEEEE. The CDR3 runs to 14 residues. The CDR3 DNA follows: TGTGCCAGCACCCCCTTGGGGGCCCACCTTCGCCACACCTTC. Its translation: CASTPLGAHLRHTF. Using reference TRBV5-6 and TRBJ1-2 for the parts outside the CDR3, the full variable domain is DAGVTQSPTHLIKTRGQQVTLRCSPKSGHDTVSWYQQALGQGPQFIFQYYEEEERQRGNFPDRFSGHQFPNYSSELNVNALLLGDSALYLCASTPLGAHLRHTFGSGTRLTVV.

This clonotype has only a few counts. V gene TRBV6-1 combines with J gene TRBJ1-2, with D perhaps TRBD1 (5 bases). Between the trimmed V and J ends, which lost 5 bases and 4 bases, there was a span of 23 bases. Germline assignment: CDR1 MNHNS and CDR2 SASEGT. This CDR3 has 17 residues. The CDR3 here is CASSKRGRTSDLYGYTF. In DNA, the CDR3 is TGTGCCAGCAGTAAGAGGGGACGGACATCCGACCTCTATGGCTACACCTTC.

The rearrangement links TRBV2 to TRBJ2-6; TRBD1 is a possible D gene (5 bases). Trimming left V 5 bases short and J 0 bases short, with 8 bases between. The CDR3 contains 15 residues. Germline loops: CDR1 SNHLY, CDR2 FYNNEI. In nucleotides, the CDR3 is TGTGCCAGCAGTAAGACAGTCTCTGGGGCCAACGTCCTGACTTTC. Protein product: CASSKTVSGANVLTF.